This T cell receptor beta chain derives from a study of T cells in tuberculosis. Germline values: CDR1 SGHNT, CDR2 YENEEA. V was clipped by 7 bases and J by 1 base, with 23 bases between them. CDR3 size: 18 residues. Some clones are missing from TCRdb's copy, which holds only in-frame ones; the method was immunoSEQ multiplex PCR. The sample contains about 23,000 clones, 95% of which appear only once. The sample comprised PBMCs. The TCR was taken from a donor aged 10-29 years with latent tuberculosis or without tuberculosis infection. V gene TRBV11-3 combines with J gene TRBJ1-5, with TRBD1 as a possible D gene (5 bases). The CDR3 DNA follows: TGTGCCAGCACCCTTATAGGGCCGCAGGGTAGGAGCAATCAGCCCCAGCATTTT. Its translation: CASTLIGPQGRSNQPQHF.